This T cell receptor beta chain is drawn from a study of cytomegalovirus exposure and HLA in healthy donors. Study-level points and caveats: Cytomegalovirus status, reportedly, was diagnosed with high specificity and sensitivity by the classifier. In a later analysis, at a false discovery rate of 0.05, some 15,000 TCR beta sequences were associated with HLA alleles.

The PCR used 60 Vbeta and 13 Jbeta primers. Assay: immunoSEQ multiplex PCR; the TCRdb copy retains only in-frame clones and omits some. The repertoire consists of fewer than 70,000 clones, with just over 65% occurring once and the leading ten covering approximately 10%. About this clone itself: Its specificity is unknown.

Per germline, CDR1 LGHNA and CDR2 YSLEER. The CDR3 has 13 amino acids. Deletions cut 5 bases from V and 5 bases from J, with 12 bases between. Sample: PBMCs. The receptor comes from a woman in her twenties or thirties in good health and CMV-seronegative. The chain couples TRBV4-3 to TRBJ1-1; no definite D call. The CDR3 sequence: CASSNTGSTEAFF. DNA of the CDR3: TGCGCCAGCAGCAACACCGGGAGTACTGAAGCTTTCTTT.